A selection of T cell receptor beta chains follows, all from one sample in a study of cytomegalovirus exposure and HLA in healthy donors. Assay: immunoSEQ multiplex PCR; the TCRdb copy retains only in-frame clones and omits some. The table shows about 56,000 clones, with roughly 87% occurring only once. Sequenced sample: PBMCs. Source of these receptors: a woman aged 18-29 years in good health and CMV-seronegative. The CDR3 runs from the conserved cysteine through the conserved F or W. The D gene is left open where the match is weak. Clone size, where shown, is once, few, many, or a class for clones that have expanded.

>TRBV6-1|TRBD1|-|TRBJ1-3
TGTGCCAGCAGTCCGGACAGGGGGGGAAACACCATATATTTT
CASSPDRGGNTIYF
>TRBV28|TRBD1|-|TRBJ1-5
TGTGCCAGCCTTGGACAGGGCTTAATCAATCAGCCCCAGCATTTT
CASLGQGLINQPQHF
>TRBV19|-|-|TRBJ2-7
TGTGCCAGTAGTATTAGGGGGAGGGTTGGGACGGCCGAGCAGTACTTC
CASSIRGRVGTAEQYF
>TRBV21-1|-|-|TRBJ2-1
TGTGCCAGCAGCCGGGAGCGGGGACCCGGGATTGAGCAGTTCTTC
CASSRERGPGIEQFF
>TRBV30|-|-|TRBJ1-5
TGTGCCTGGAGCGTCGGGGGGGGTCAGCCCCAGCATTTT
CAWSVGGGQPQHF
>TRBV19|-|-|TRBJ1-1
TGTGCCAGTAGTGTGGCAAGTCGGGGGTTAACTGAAGCTTTCTTT
CASSVASRGLTEAFF
>TRBV6-4|TRBD2|once|TRBJ2-1
TGTGCCAGCAGTGACTCTAGGGCGGGAGGCTCCTACAATGAGCAGTTCTTC
CASSDSRAGGSYNEQFF
>TRBV11-2|TRBD1|-|TRBJ1-1
TGTGCCAGCAGCTCCCAACAGGGGGCGGCCACTGAAGCTTTCTTT
CASSSQQGAATEAFF
>TRBV5-4|-|-|TRBJ2-5
TGTGCCAGCAGGAGAGGAGGGGTGGAGACCCAGTACTTC
CASRRGGVETQYF
>TRBV9|TRBD1|-|TRBJ2-2
TGTGCCAGCAGCGCTGGACAGGCGAACACCGGGGAGCTGTTTTTT
CASSAGQANTGELFF
>TRBV7-6|TRBD2|-|TRBJ2-7
TGTGCCAGCAGTCTCGAGACTAGCGCTACCTACGAGCAGTACTTC
CASSLETSATYEQYF
>TRBV5-6|-|-|TRBJ2-5
TGTGCCAGCAGCTTCGGAGACGGAGAGACCCAGTACTTC
CASSFGDGETQYF
>TRBV5-6|TRBD1|-|TRBJ1-1
TGTGCCAGCAGCTCAGGCCAGGGGGCAAAAACTGAAGCTTTCTTT
CASSSGQGAKTEAFF
>TRBV28|TRBD1|-|TRBJ2-1
TGTGCCAGCAGTCGGACAGGGGGACCCTACAATGAGCAGTTCTTC
CASSRTGGPYNEQFF
>TRBV6-6|-|few|TRBJ1-5
TGTGCCAGCAGTCCAGGGTGGCCCCAGCATTTT
CASSPGWPQHF
>TRBV10-1|TRBD2|-|TRBJ2-3
TGCGCCAGCAGTGAGTCGAGTAGCGGGGACCACTCGATTAGCACAGATACGCAGTATTTT
CASSESSSGDHSISTDTQYF
>TRBV7-9|-|-|TRBJ1-1
TGTGCCAGCAGCTTAGTGCTGGGGGCGGCCGCTTTCTTT
CASSLVLGAAAFF
>TRBV29-1|TRBD2|-|TRBJ2-1
TGCAGCGTTGGGACTAGCACTGAGCAGTTCTTC
CSVGTSTEQFF
>TRBV15|-|-|TRBJ1-1
TGTGCCACCAGCCGCCATGGACAGAACACTGAAGCTTTCTTT
CATSRHGQNTEAFF
>TRBV7-3|-|few|TRBJ1-1
TGTGCCAGCAGCTTATGGGCAAACCGAAACACTGAAGCTTTCTTT
CASSLWANRNTEAFF